One and the same sample provided the 20 T cell receptor beta chains below, sequenced in a study of post-analysis software for immune sequencing data. The study, taken as a whole, reports: A few TRBV segments were significantly more frequent in patients than in controls. TRBV5-6, TRBV5-1 and TRBV20-1 were among these segments.

The antigens of these receptors remain unknown. Included in the TCR beta cDNA libraries were unique molecular identifiers. From the PCR reads, TCRdb called clonotypes with MiXCR, one entry per CDR3 protein. Among about 760,000 distinct CDR3 sequences, roughly 27% were seen once, and the ten largest hold about 0.5%. Sample: blood. These receptor sequences come from a girl aged 5-17 years with multiple sclerosis.

This clonotype was seen a handful of times. The chain carries TRBV7-2 and TRBJ2-5, with a weak D call TRBD1 (6 bases). Germline V gene sequence: CDR1 SGHTA, CDR2 FQGNSA. Trimming left V 3 bases short and J 1 base short, with 9 bases between. The CDR3 totals 14 residues. CDR3 sequence: CASSFQGPQETQYF. The CDR3 nucleotides are TGTGCCAGCAGCTTCCAGGGGCCCCAAGAGACCCAGTACTTC.

This sequence joins TRBV7-2 and TRBJ2-5; D is undetermined. V was clipped by 3 bases and J by 3 bases, with 11 bases between them. Germline-derived CDR1 and CDR2 are SGHTA and FQGNSA. CDR3 length: 14 residues. CDR3 bases: TGTGCCAGCAGCTTCCGCGGAGCCAAAGAGACCCAGTACTTC. It encodes CASSFRGAKETQYF. Using reference TRBV7-2 and TRBJ2-5 for the parts outside the CDR3, the full variable domain is GAGVSQSPSNKVTEKGKDVELRCDPISGHTALYWYRQSLGQGLEFLIYFQGNSAPDKSGLPSDRFSAERTGGSVSTLTIQRTQQEDSAVYLCASSFRGAKETQYFGPGTRLLVL.

This clonotype has just a few counts. The rearrangement uses TRBV2 and TRBJ2-1, with 13 bases lining up with TRBD2. In germline, CDR1 is SNHLY, CDR2 FYNNEI. Trimming cost V 7 bases and J 8 bases; bases outside gene matches: 8. There are 15 residues in the CDR3. CDR3 amino acids: CASTQGLAGVYEQFF. Here the CDR3 DNA reads TGTGCCAGCACCCAAGGACTAGCGGGAGTCTATGAGCAGTTCTTC.

There are a few counts of this clonotype. V usage is TRBV20-1 and J usage is TRBJ2-3; D might be TRBD1 (6 bases). This CDR3 is 11 amino acids long. Germline CDR1 reads DFQATT; CDR2 reads SNEGSKA (reference sequence). V dropped 3 bases and J dropped 10 bases, with 11 bases sitting between them. CDR3 DNA sequence: TGCAGTGCTAGCTGGGGGCAGGCGCAGTATTTT. Translated: CSASWGQAQYF.

The genes are TRBV7-9 and TRBJ2-5; D call uncertain. V gave up 11 bases and J gave up 12 bases, with 13 bases separating them. From germline, CDR1 is SEHNR and CDR2 FQNEAQ (reference sequence). The CDR3 extends over 9 amino acids. In nucleotides, the CDR3 is TGTGCCGGCGACCCCCCGGAGTACTTC. Residues: CAGDPPEYF.

This clonotype was seen a few times. This CDR3 is CASSSQGWEKLFF. The CDR3 region has the DNA TGCGCCAGCAGCTCACAGGGGTGGGAAAAACTGTTTTTT. J is TRBJ1-4 and V is TRBV4-1; 7 bases map to TRBD1. The CDR3 contains 13 residues. Per the germline V gene, CDR1 is MGHRA and CDR2 is YSYEKL. V shed 5 bases and J 8 bases; nucleotides not matched to a gene: 5.

This clonotype has just a few counts. J is TRBJ2-1 and V is TRBV2; D remains ambiguous. CDR1 SNHLY and CDR2 FYNNEI come from the germline V gene. With 3 bases removed from V and 8 bases from J, the gap between germline ends came to 8 bases. The CDR3 is 12 amino acids. The CDR3 is CASSDYVYEQFF. As DNA, the CDR3 is TGTGCCAGCAGTGACTACGTATATGAGCAGTTCTTC.

The table lists this clonotype with a few counts. This chain links TRBV25-1 with TRBJ1-1; maybe TRBD1 (5 bases). This CDR3 comprises 16 residues. The V end was cut by 4 bases, the J end by 0 bases, with 15 bases between. Germline V gene lookup returns CDR1 MGHDK and CDR2 SYGVNS. The chain's CDR3 is CASSGTGLRLNTEAFF. The CDR3 coding sequence is TGTGCCAGCAGTGGTACAGGCCTACGACTGAACACTGAAGCTTTCTTT.

The chain is built from TRBV20-1 and TRBJ2-7; D is perhaps TRBD2 (5 bases). V lost 3 bases to trimming and J lost 5 bases, with 11 bases between them. There are 12 residues in the CDR3. Germline lookup yields CDR1 DFQATT and CDR2 SNEGSKA (reference sequence). The CDR3 coding sequence is TGCAGTGCTAGTGCTAGCCCAGACGAGCAGTACTTC. Protein: CSASASPDEQYF.

The CDR3: CASSTCRDRMNTEAFF. Here the CDR3 DNA reads TGTGCCAGCAGCACCTGCCGGGACAGGATGAACACTGAAGCTTTCTTT. The chain is built from TRBV5-6 and TRBJ1-1; TRBD1 matches at 8 bases. CDR1 and CDR2 from the germline V gene are SGHDT and YYEEEE. V shed 4 bases, J shed 0 bases, and the junction held 8 bases outside the gene matches. The CDR3 length is 16 residues. The variable domain in full, completed from reference TRBV5-6 and TRBJ1-1, reads DAGVTQSPTHLIKTRGQQVTLRCSPKSGHDTVSWYQQALGQGPQFIFQYYEEEERQRGNFPDRFSGHQFPNYSSELNVNALLLGDSALYLCASSTCRDRMNTEAFFGQGTRLTVV.

The rearrangement uses TRBV11-2 and TRBJ2-3; 9 bases agree with TRBD2. V lost 3 bases to trimming and J lost 3 bases; unmatched junction nucleotides: 7. CDR1 and CDR2 from the germline V gene are SGHAT and FQNNGV. The CDR3 extends over 16 amino acids. CDR3 nucleotide sequence: TGTGCCAGCAGCTTCGGACTAGCGCAAAATACAGATACGCAGTATTTT. Its translation is CASSFGLAQNTDTQYF.

This clonotype has a handful of counts. V gene TRBV5-1 combines with J gene TRBJ2-4; no definite D call. The length of the CDR3 is 17 residues. Germline loops: CDR1 SGHRS, CDR2 YFSETQ. V was pared by 0 bases and J by 0 bases, with 13 bases between. The CDR3 nucleotides are TGCGCCAGCAGCTTGGAGTTGGGCCCACCAGCCAAAAACATTCAGTACTTC. It encodes CASSLELGPPAKNIQYF.

In the case of this clonotype: A read error is possible here, since a much larger clone lies one base away. The V and J genes are TRBV20-1 and TRBJ2-7; TRBD2 is a possible D gene (6 bases). V lost 3 bases, J lost 4 bases, and 31 bases lay in between. This CDR3 has 19 residues. CDR1 is DFQATT, CDR2 SNEGSKA, per germline (reference sequence). The CDR3, as DNA: TGCAGTGCTAGTTCCCGACCGGTGGGTGGGATCTCGGGGGAATACGAGCAGTACTTC. It yields the protein CSASSRPVGGISGEYEQYF.

CDR3 amino acids: CASVKQGSHLGEQFF. CDR3 DNA sequence: TGTGCCAGCGTAAAACAGGGGTCTCACCTTGGCGAGCAGTTCTTC. The chain employs TRBV27 and TRBJ2-1; 7 bases map to TRBD1. Germline-derived CDR1 and CDR2 are MNHEY and SMNVEV (reference sequence). The junction had 17 bases not matched to a gene; V was cut back by 8 bases and J by 10 bases. CDR3 size: 15 residues.

The J gene is TRBJ1-2, the V gene TRBV5-5; D is uncertain. V was trimmed by 4 bases and J by 5 bases, leaving 15 bases between them. The CDR3 is 14 residues long. The V gene's germline CDR1 is SGHKS and CDR2 YYEKEE (reference sequence). CDR3 coding DNA: TGTGCCAGCAGCGGCGCCACACGGGGTTATGGCTACACCTTC. It codes for CASSGATRGYGYTF.

This clonotype was seen repeatedly, ten times or more. The chain recombines TRBV5-1 with TRBJ2-7, with D tentatively TRBD1 (6 bases). The CDR3 spans 13 residues. Germline assignment: CDR1 SGHRS and CDR2 YFSETQ. Trimming removed 5 bases from V and 1 base from J, with 10 bases in between. As DNA, the CDR3 is TGCGCCAGCAGTTGGGACAAGTCCTACGAGCAGTACTTC. The encoded protein is CASSWDKSYEQYF.

The chain employs TRBV7-2 and TRBJ2-7; no clear D. Germline V lookup: CDR1 SGHTA, CDR2 FQGNSA. Trimming cost V 1 base and J 0 bases, with 7 bases left between them. The CDR3 is made up of 14 amino acids. The CDR3 is CASSLEASSYEQYF. The CDR3 nucleotides read TGTGCCAGCAGCTTAGAAGCGAGCTCCTACGAGCAGTACTTC.

Regarding this clonotype: Likely a read error: the CDR3 ends without its conserved phenylalanine or tryptophan. The limits of the CDR3 on the DNA are not certain, so only TCRdb's listed CDR3 is given. The CDR3 protein is CASSQGRWGTFGS. This chain joins TRBV3-1 and TRBJ2-5; the D call TRBD1 from the table was never checked on the DNA. Germline-derived CDR1 and CDR2 are LGHDT and YNNKEL (reference sequence). The CDR3 length equals 13 residues, ends included.

This chain uses TRBV6-1 with TRBJ2-5; D unclear. The closer fit of TRBJ2-7 to the DNA end suggests the J call may be wrong. This CDR3 spans 12 amino acids. Germline V lookup: CDR1 MNHNS, CDR2 SASEGT. The CDR3: CANIETVAEQYF. The CDR3 coding sequence is TGTGCCAACATCGAGACCGTCGCCGAGCAGTACTTC.

The gene calls are TRBV6-5 and TRBJ2-3; a possible D gene is TRBD1 (6 bases). The length of the CDR3 is 16 residues. The germline V and J ends were trimmed by 0 bases and 1 base, with 11 bases remaining between them. Germline V gives CDR1 MNHEY, CDR2 SVGAGI. The CDR3 nucleotides read TGTGCCAGCAGTTACTCGTCCAGGGGTGGCACAGATACGCAGTATTTT. Translated: CASSYSSRGGTDTQYF.